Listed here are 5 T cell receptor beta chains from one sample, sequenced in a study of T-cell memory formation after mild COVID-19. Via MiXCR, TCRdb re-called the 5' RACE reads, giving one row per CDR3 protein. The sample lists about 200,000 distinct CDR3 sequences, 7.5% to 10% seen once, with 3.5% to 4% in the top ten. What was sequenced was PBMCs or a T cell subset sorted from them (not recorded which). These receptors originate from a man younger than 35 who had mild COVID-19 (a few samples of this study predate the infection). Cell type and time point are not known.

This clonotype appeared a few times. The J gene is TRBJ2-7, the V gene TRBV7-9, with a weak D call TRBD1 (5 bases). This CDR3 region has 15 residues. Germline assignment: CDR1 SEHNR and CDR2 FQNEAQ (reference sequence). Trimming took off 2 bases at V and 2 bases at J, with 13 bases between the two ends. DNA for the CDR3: TGTGCCAGCAGCTTAATCGGCAGGGAACCCTACGAGCAGTACGTC. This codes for CASSLIGREPYEQYV.

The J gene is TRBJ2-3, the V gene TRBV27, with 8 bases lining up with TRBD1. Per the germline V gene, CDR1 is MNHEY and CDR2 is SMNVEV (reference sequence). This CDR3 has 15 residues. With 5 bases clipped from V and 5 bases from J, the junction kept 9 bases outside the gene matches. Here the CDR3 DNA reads TGTGCCAGCAGTCTAGCAGGGGGCTTCGGAGATACGCAGTATTTT. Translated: CASSLAGGFGDTQYF.

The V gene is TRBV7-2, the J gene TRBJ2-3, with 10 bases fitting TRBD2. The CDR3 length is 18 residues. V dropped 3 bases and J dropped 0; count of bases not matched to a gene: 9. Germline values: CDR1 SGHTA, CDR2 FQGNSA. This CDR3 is CASSLTTSGDRSTDTQYF. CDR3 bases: TGTGCCAGCAGCTTGACTACTAGCGGGGACCGTAGCACAGATACGCAGTATTTT.

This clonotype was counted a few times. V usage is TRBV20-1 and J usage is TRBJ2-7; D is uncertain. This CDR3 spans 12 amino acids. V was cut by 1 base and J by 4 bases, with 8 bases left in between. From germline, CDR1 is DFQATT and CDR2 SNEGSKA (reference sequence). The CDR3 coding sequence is TGCAGTGCTAGAGGGTTAGAATACGAGCAGTACGTC. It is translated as CSARGLEYEQYV.

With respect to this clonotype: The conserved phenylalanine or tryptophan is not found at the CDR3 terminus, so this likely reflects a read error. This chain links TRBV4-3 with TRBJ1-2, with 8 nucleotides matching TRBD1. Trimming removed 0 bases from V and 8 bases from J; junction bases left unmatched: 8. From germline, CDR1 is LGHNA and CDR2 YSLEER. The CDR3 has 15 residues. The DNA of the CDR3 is TGCGCCAGCAGCCAAGACGCAGGGGGCCCTCAGGGCTACACCTTA. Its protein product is CASSQDAGGPQGYTL.